This entry lists 19 T cell receptor beta chains sequenced from one sample in a study of T cell changes during pregnancy in multiple sclerosis. Clones were read by immunoSEQ multiplex PCR, and TCRdb kept only the in-frame ones, dropping some. The table lists 80,000 to 95,000 clones, 85% to 95% of them singletons, with about 1.3% in the top ten. This specimen consisted of peripheral blood, obtained in the third trimester of pregnancy. These receptors were collected from a female donor in good health, enrolled as a control in a pregnancy study.

This chain uses TRBV4-2 with TRBJ1-1, with 7 bases aligning to TRBD1. Germline-derived CDR1 and CDR2 are LGHNA and YNFKEQ. The CDR3 is made up of 15 amino acids. Trimming at V came to 0 bases and at J to 8 bases, leaving 9 bases not matched to a gene. CDR3 sequence reads: CASSQDDGTDLEAFF. In DNA form, the CDR3 reads TGTGCCAGCAGCCAAGATGACGGGACAGATTTAGAAGCTTTCTTT.

CDR3 DNA: TGTGCCAGTAGTCCCGACAGGGGGCCCACAGATACGCAGTATTTT. Translation: CASSPDRGPTDTQYF. The chain joins TRBV19 to TRBJ2-3; 10 bases fit TRBD1. This CDR3 has 15 amino acids. The junction had 4 bases not matched to a gene; V was cut back by 5 bases and J by 2 bases. Per germline, CDR1 LNHDA and CDR2 SQIVND (reference sequence).

The chain joins TRBV7-6 to TRBJ2-2, with D perhaps TRBD2 (6 bases). Deletions cut 3 bases from V and 5 bases from J, with 7 bases between. The germline V gene encodes CDR1 SGHVS and CDR2 FNYEAQ. This CDR3 contains 13 residues. In nucleotides, the CDR3 is TGTGCCAGCAGCTTTCGGGGGACCGGGGAGCTGTTTTTT. As protein: CASSFRGTGELFF.

The CDR3 is CASGLAANYNEQFF. The CDR3 DNA follows: TGTGCCAGCGGTCTAGCGGCTAATTACAATGAGCAGTTCTTC. V usage is TRBV28 and J usage is TRBJ2-1; 7 bases line up with TRBD2. V was clipped by 8 bases and J by 4 bases; unmatched bases: 8. Germline CDR1 is MDHEN and CDR2 is SYDVKM. This CDR3 contains 14 residues.

The chain links TRBV14 to TRBJ1-2, with D maybe TRBD1 (5 bases). The CDR3 has 14 amino acids. Trimming shortened V by 0 bases and J by 7 bases, and 12 bases separated the two germline ends. CDR1 is SGHDN and CDR2 is FVKESK in the germline V gene. CDR3 in DNA: TGTGCCAGCAGCCAAGACAGGGTGGGATCTGGCTACACCTTC. This codes for CASSQDRVGSGYTF.

The V gene is TRBV19, the J gene TRBJ2-3; D perhaps matches TRBD2 (7 bases). Germline lookup yields CDR1 LNHDA and CDR2 SQIVND (reference sequence). The CDR3 has 14 residues. Trimming left V 7 bases short and J 5 bases short, with 16 bases between. CDR3 sequence (DNA): TGTGCCAGTATGGGGGGGGCTCTGGGAGATACGCAGTATTTT. The encoded protein is CASMGGALGDTQYF.

The DNA of the CDR3 is TGTGCCAGTAGATTACAGGGAGTGGGCCAAGAGACCCAGTACTTC. Amino acids: CASRLQGVGQETQYF. The V and J genes are TRBV19 and TRBJ2-5, with D possibly being TRBD1 (6 bases). This CDR3 spans 15 amino acids. V dropped 6 bases and J dropped 1 base, with 15 bases sitting between them. CDR1 LNHDA and CDR2 SQIVND come from the germline V gene (reference sequence).

The CDR3 reads CASSYPQGGGEKLFF. DNA for the CDR3: TGTGCCAGCAGTTATCCACAGGGCGGCGGTGAAAAACTGTTTTTT. This sequence joins TRBV6-5 and TRBJ1-4, with TRBD1 as a possible D gene (6 bases). Deletions cut 3 bases from V and 7 bases from J, with 15 bases between. Germline values: CDR1 MNHEY, CDR2 SVGAGI. The CDR3 length is 15 residues.

The chain carries TRBV14 and TRBJ2-5, with TRBD2 matching over 7 bases. Germline CDR1 is SGHDN and CDR2 is FVKESK. Trimming at V came to 1 base and at J to 2 bases, leaving 7 bases not matched to a gene. There are 16 residues in the CDR3. In DNA, the CDR3 is TGTGCCAGCAGCCAAGGTTCTAGCGGTTCTCAAGAGACCCAGTACTTC. This sequence encodes CASSQGSSGSQETQYF. The full variable domain, its missing parts supplied by reference TRBV14 and TRBJ2-5, is EAGVTQFPSHSVIEKGQTVTLRCDPISGHDNLYWYRRVMGKEIKFLLHFVKESKQDESGMPNNRFLAERTGGTYSTLKVQPAELEDSGVYFCASSQGSSGSQETQYFGPGTRLLVL.

In DNA, the CDR3 is TGTGCCAGCAGTTTTTTACCTCCCACCCAACTCTACGAGCAGTACTTC. Its translation is CASSFLPPTQLYEQYF. The chain links TRBV28 to TRBJ2-7; D gene ambiguous. The CDR3 extends over 16 amino acids. Trimming took 3 bases from V and 3 from J, leaving 18 bases between them. Per germline, CDR1 MDHEN and CDR2 SYDVKM.

This chain links TRBV5-1 with TRBJ1-2, with D hard to call. Deletions cut 1 base from V and 2 bases from J, with 15 bases between. The CDR3 covers 16 residues. Germline values: CDR1 SGHRS, CDR2 YFSETQ. The CDR3 DNA sequence: TGCGCCAGCAGCTTGTCGTTTAGCCGGGTAAACTATGGCTACACCTTC. It yields the protein CASSLSFSRVNYGYTF.

This chain joins TRBV5-1 and TRBJ2-1; 7 bases match TRBD2. The junction had 4 bases not matched to a gene; V was cut back by 1 base and J by 0 bases. Germline-derived CDR1 and CDR2 are SGHRS and YFSETQ. The length of the CDR3 is 16 residues. The CDR3 is CASSLIGGSSYNEQFF. The CDR3 DNA follows: TGCGCCAGCAGCTTGATCGGCGGGAGCTCCTACAATGAGCAGTTCTTC.

V gene TRBV10-3 combines with J gene TRBJ1-3; 9 bases map to TRBD1. Germline CDR1 ENHRY, CDR2 SYGVKD. With 6 bases clipped from V and 0 bases from J, the junction kept 18 bases outside the gene matches. The CDR3 spans 20 residues. The CDR3: CAISSSRGDRDSGSGNTIYF. The CDR3 DNA sequence: TGTGCCATCAGCTCCTCGAGGGGGGACAGGGATTCAGGCTCTGGAAACACCATATATTTT.

The rearrangement links TRBV28 to TRBJ2-3; maybe TRBD2 (8 bases). Per germline, CDR1 MDHEN and CDR2 SYDVKM. V lost 4 bases and J 1 base, leaving 15 bases between the germline ends. The CDR3 length is 16 residues. The chain's CDR3 is CASSSSSGTGTDTQYF. Written as DNA, the CDR3 is TGTGCCAGCAGTTCAAGTAGCGGGACAGGCACAGATACGCAGTATTTT.

The chain uses TRBV29-1 and TRBJ1-2; D is undetermined. The ends were cut back, 8 bases at V and 5 bases at J, with 12 bases in the middle. Germline V gene lookup returns CDR1 SQVTM and CDR2 ANQGSEA. The CDR3 length is 11 residues. CDR3 coding DNA: TGCAGCCTCAATACGGGATATGGCTACACCTTC. Translation gives CSLNTGYGYTF.

This clone has only one observation. This chain links TRBV2 with TRBJ2-3; 7 bases are shared with TRBD2. V was clipped by 6 bases and J by 9 bases; unmatched bases: 9. The CDR3 extends over 13 amino acids. From germline, CDR1 is SNHLY and CDR2 FYNNEI. CDR3 sequence (DNA): TGTGCCAGCAGAGGGGCCGGGGGGTTGACGCAGTATTTT. Its protein product is CASRGAGGLTQYF.

V and J are TRBV6-5 and TRBJ2-7, with a possible D match to TRBD2 (5 bases). The germline V and J ends were trimmed by 2 bases and 2 bases, with 13 bases remaining between them. Germline V gene lookup returns CDR1 MNHEY and CDR2 SVGAGI. This CDR3 spans 15 amino acids. The CDR3 spells CASSYGPPGAYEQYF. The CDR3 coding sequence is TGTGCCAGCAGTTACGGACCCCCCGGGGCCTACGAGCAGTACTTC.

This chain connects TRBV7-9 to TRBJ1-4; TRBD1 aligns across 8 bases. There are 15 residues in the CDR3. CDR1 and CDR2 from the germline V gene are SEHNR and FQNEAQ (reference sequence). V was clipped by 0 bases and J by 5 bases; unmatched bases: 2. The CDR3 spells CASSLARQGNEKLFF. The CDR3 DNA follows: TGTGCCAGCAGCTTAGCTCGACAGGGGAATGAAAAACTGTTTTTT.

The chain recombines TRBV19 with TRBJ2-7; 7 nucleotides align to TRBD2. Per germline, CDR1 LNHDA and CDR2 SQIVND (reference sequence). The J segment lost 8 bases and the V segment lost 11 bases, leaving 9 bases of the junction unmatched. CDR3 length: 11 residues. CDR3 residues: CAAGGSGKQYF. The CDR3 nucleotides read TGTGCCGCCGGGGGGTCCGGCAAGCAGTACTTC.